A single sample gave rise to the 32 T cell receptor beta chains below, sequenced in a study of T cells expressing NK-cell markers. After re-calling the 5' RACE reads, TCRdb lists one entry per CDR3 protein, DNA absent. The sample data list 350,000 to 400,000 distinct CDR3 sequences. Sequenced: blood T cells: a sorted CD56 or NKG2C T cell subset, CD4+ or CD8+ T cells, or bulk PBMC T cells (not recorded which). Every receptor here comes from a woman aged 45-59 years in good health.

The chain employs TRBV11-2 and TRBJ2-7. CDR1 is SGHAT, CDR2 FQNNGV, per germline. CDR3 length: 14 residues. CDR3 sequence reads: CASSYRLQTYEQYF.

The chain links TRBV21-1 to TRBJ1-2. TRBV21-1 is a recognized pseudogene. The CDR3 is made up of 16 amino acids. CDR3 in amino acids: CASSKKWRSGFYGYTF.

The chain has TRBV20-1 and TRBJ2-7; TCRdb's D gene call, TRBD2, goes unchecked for lack of DNA. The V gene's germline CDR1 is DFQATT and CDR2 SNEGSKA (reference sequence). The CDR3 has 15 amino acids. The chain's CDR3 is CSASGLAGWTYEQYF.

The chain joins TRBV12-3 or TRBV12-4 to TRBJ2-4; the TCRdb call, TRBD1, lacks DNA for checking. The CDR3 is made up of 17 amino acids. CDR3 sequence: CASSPRPGGYNKNIQYF.

The CDR3 sequence is CSAIPTGGSPLHF. The V and J genes are TRBV20-1 and TRBJ1-6; without DNA, the TCRdb call of TRBD1 cannot be checked. The CDR3 is made up of 13 amino acids. Germline V gene sequence: CDR1 DFQATT, CDR2 SNEGSKA (reference sequence).

The V call is TRBV5-1, the J call TRBJ2-7; the D call of TRBD2 rests on TCRdb alone, since no DNA is present to check it. The CDR3 consists of 14 residues. In germline, CDR1 is SGHRS, CDR2 YFSETQ. CDR3 protein: CASSGSGSSYEQYF. Supplemented by reference TRBV5-1 and TRBJ2-7, the full variable domain reads KAGVTQTPRYLIKTRGQQVTLSCSPISGHRSVSWYQQTPGQGLQFLFEYFSETQRNKGNFPGRFSGRQFSNSRSEMNVSTLELGDSALYLCASSGSGSSYEQYFGPGTRLTVT.

This sequence joins TRBV7-9 and TRBJ2-5; TCRdb's assignment of TRBD2 cannot be checked, as there is no DNA. Germline V gives CDR1 SEHNR, CDR2 FQNEAQ (reference sequence). The CDR3 totals 17 residues. CDR3 loop: CASSPGLAGFPQETQYF.

This sequence joins TRBV5-1 and TRBJ2-3. Looked up from germline, CDR1 is SGHRS and CDR2 is YFSETQ. The CDR3 contains 13 residues. The CDR3 is CASSHGRPDTQYF.

The CDR3 region is CASSFTDSSYGYTF. V usage is TRBV5-1 and J usage is TRBJ1-2; there is no DNA to check the TCRdb D call of TRBD1. CDR3 length equals 14 residues. CDR1 is SGHRS, CDR2 YFSETQ, per germline. The variable domain in full, with the rest retrieved from reference TRBV5-1 and TRBJ1-2, is KAGVTQTPRYLIKTRGQQVTLSCSPISGHRSVSWYQQTPGQGLQFLFEYFSETQRNKGNFPGRFSGRQFSNSRSEMNVSTLELGDSALYLCASSFTDSSYGYTFGSGTRLTVV.

This rearrangement joins TRBV24-1 to TRBJ2-2; absent DNA, TCRdb's TRBD1 call cannot be checked. The CDR3 spans 15 residues. CDR1 and CDR2 from the germline V gene are KGHDR and SFDVKD. The CDR3 sequence is CATSDFEGVSGELFF.

The chain carries TRBV7-7 and TRBJ1-1; the D call from TCRdb, TRBD1, cannot be confirmed without DNA. There are 15 residues in the CDR3. Germline V gene lookup returns CDR1 SSHAT and CDR2 FNYEAQ (reference sequence). This CDR3 is CASSFGQELNTEAFF.

V gene TRBV27 combines with J gene TRBJ2-2; TCRdb returns TRBD1, unconfirmable since there is no DNA. The CDR3 consists of 15 residues. CDR1 is MNHEY, CDR2 SMNVEV, per germline (reference sequence). This chain's CDR3 is CASSFGGIGTGELFF.

V and J are TRBV4-1 and TRBJ1-5. The CDR3 runs to 14 residues. From germline, CDR1 is MGHRA and CDR2 YSYEKL. CDR3: CASGPSVSPQPQHF.

J is TRBJ2-2 and V is TRBV7-9. This CDR3 region has 13 residues. Germline V gene data show CDR1 as SEHNR and CDR2 as FQNEAQ (reference sequence). The CDR3 loop reads CASPRKITGELFF.

CDR3 region: CASRRTGGGFATNEKLFF. The chain has TRBV12-3 or TRBV12-4 and TRBJ1-4; the D call of TRBD1 rests on TCRdb alone, since no DNA is present to check it. The length of the CDR3 is 18 residues.

The rearrangement uses TRBV12-3 or TRBV12-4 and TRBJ2-3. The length of the CDR3 is 13 residues. CDR3 residues: CASSKLTRDTQYF.

The rearrangement uses TRBV12-3 or TRBV12-4 and TRBJ2-7; the D gene TCRdb calls, TRBD1, cannot be checked with no DNA. The CDR3 has 15 amino acids. This chain's CDR3 is CASSRMGQVSYEQYF.

The rearrangement uses TRBV18 and TRBJ1-1; checking the TCRdb D call of TRBD1 is not possible without DNA. CDR1 and CDR2 from the germline V gene are KGHSH and LQKENI. CDR3 size: 17 residues. The CDR3 here is CASSPELAGGVRTEAFF.

The chain employs TRBV3-1 and TRBJ2-1; TCRdb designates TRBD2, a call that cannot be tested without DNA. Looked up from germline, CDR1 is LGHDT and CDR2 is YNNKEL (reference sequence). This CDR3 is built from 15 residues. The CDR3 loop is CASSKTSSAYNEQFF.

The J gene is TRBJ2-1, the V gene TRBV7-9. Germline loops: CDR1 SEHNR, CDR2 FQNEAQ (reference sequence). The CDR3 has 15 amino acids. The CDR3 loop is CASFLGSLSYNEQFF.

The CDR3 is CASSWQGARSTQYF. V is TRBV5-1 and J is TRBJ2-3; TCRdb designates TRBD1, a call that cannot be tested without DNA. Germline CDR1 and CDR2: SGHRS and YFSETQ. This CDR3 spans 14 amino acids. Together with reference TRBV5-1 and TRBJ2-3, the CDR3 gives the full variable domain: KAGVTQTPRYLIKTRGQQVTLSCSPISGHRSVSWYQQTPGQGLQFLFEYFSETQRNKGNFPGRFSGRQFSNSRSEMNVSTLELGDSALYLCASSWQGARSTQYFGPGTRLTVL.

The chain joins TRBV11-2 to TRBJ2-1; TCRdb lists TRBD1, though no DNA is available to test this call. CDR1 is SGHAT and CDR2 is FQNNGV in the germline V gene. CDR3 length equals 15 residues. The CDR3 sequence is CASEIMGGSYNEQFF.

This CDR3 reads CASSQVWGHEAFF. The chain carries TRBV3-1 and TRBJ1-1; as DNA is missing, the TRBD1 call by TCRdb cannot be tested. The CDR3 length is 13 residues. Germline CDR1 and CDR2: LGHDT and YNNKEL (reference sequence).

V gene TRBV6-5 combines with J gene TRBJ2-5. This CDR3 is 13 amino acids long. The germline CDR1 and CDR2 sequences are MNHEY and SVGAGI. CDR3 in amino acids: CASSYGRQETQYF.

The chain is built from TRBV5-1 and TRBJ2-1; the D call of TRBD2 rests on TCRdb alone, since no DNA is present to check it. Germline V lookup: CDR1 SGHRS, CDR2 YFSETQ. The CDR3 contains 16 residues. The CDR3 reads CASSTTPGLVVHEQFF.

The chain recombines TRBV7-6 with TRBJ1-2; TCRdb proposes TRBD1, but this gene call is untestable without DNA. Per germline, CDR1 SGHVS and CDR2 FNYEAQ. The CDR3 has 16 residues. The CDR3 protein is CASRSGGTGFVYGYTF.

The gene calls are TRBV15 and TRBJ2-7; as DNA is missing, the TRBD1 call by TCRdb cannot be tested. The CDR3 is 16 amino acids. Germline V gene lookup returns CDR1 LNHNV and CDR2 YYDKDF (reference sequence). Here the CDR3 reads CATSQSPGQGAFEQYF.

This chain connects TRBV29-1 to TRBJ2-7; the TCRdb D gene call, TRBD1, has no DNA to confirm it. The CDR3 has 14 residues. The germline CDR1 and CDR2 sequences are SQVTM and ANQGSEA. The CDR3 sequence: CSVTPGTGPYEQYF.

The chain joins TRBV5-1 to TRBJ2-4; absent DNA, TCRdb's TRBD1 call cannot be checked. The CDR3 sequence is 13 residues long. CDR1 is SGHRS, CDR2 YFSETQ, per germline. The CDR3 loop reads CASRASGGNIQYF.

This chain uses TRBV3-1 with TRBJ2-1; TCRdb picks TRBD2, but there is no DNA to check that call. Germline-derived CDR1 and CDR2 are LGHDT and YNNKEL (reference sequence). There are 15 residues in the CDR3. The CDR3 is CASSQGPSGSTEQFF.

CDR3 amino acids: CASQPTVSVTDTQYF. The chain employs TRBV18 and TRBJ2-3. The CDR3 runs to 15 residues. In germline, CDR1 is KGHSH, CDR2 LQKENI.

The chain is built from TRBV11-2 and TRBJ2-1; with no DNA, the TCRdb D assignment of TRBD1 cannot be verified. The germline CDR1 and CDR2 sequences are SGHAT and FQNNGV. The CDR3 consists of 16 residues. This CDR3 reads CASSLVVPSSYNEQFF.